Listed below are T cell receptor beta chains from one sample, sequenced in a study of shared clonotypes between healthy human individuals. This table comes from immunoSEQ multiplex PCR, and its TCRdb copy is limited to in-frame clones, with some not included. The sample holds roughly 2.2 million clones, more than 80% seen once. Sequenced material: naive CD4+ T cells from PBMCs. Every receptor here comes from a man aged 18 to 29 in good health. Some clones in this sample may be carry-over from other donors' samples. Each CDR3 is given with its conserved first and last residue. The D gene is left open where the match is weak. The listing skips clone size in some rows; elsewhere it reads once, few, many or a size class.

D: TRBD2
J: TRBJ2-7
size: NA
V: TRBV9
CDR3: CASSVEAGGPGNEQYF
DNA: TGTGCCAGCAGCGTAGAAGCGGGAGGGCCGGGTAACGAGCAGTACTTC

D: NA
J: TRBJ2-3
size: NA
V: TRBV5-1
CDR3: CASSPKTSSSTDTQYF
DNA: TGCGCCAGCAGCCCTAAGACTAGTTCTAGCACAGATACGCAGTATTTT

D: TRBD1
J: TRBJ1-5
size: NA
V: TRBV4-1
CDR3: CASSQSNAPGTGGQPQHF
DNA: TGCGCCAGCAGCCAATCCAACGCCCCCGGGACAGGGGGCCAGCCCCAGCATTTT

D: NA
J: TRBJ1-5
size: NA
V: TRBV4-1
CDR3: CASSQESFGFNQPQHF
DNA: TGCGCCAGCAGCCAAGAGTCCTTCGGATTCAATCAGCCCCAGCATTTT

D: NA
J: TRBJ1-5
size: NA
V: TRBV27
CDR3: CASSPRAIQPQHF
DNA: TGTGCCAGCAGCCCCAGGGCGATTCAGCCCCAGCATTTT

D: NA
J: TRBJ1-3
size: NA
V: TRBV11-2
CDR3: CASSLGYSGNTIYF
DNA: TGTGCCAGCAGCTTGGGGTACTCTGGAAACACCATATATTTT

D: NA
J: TRBJ2-3
size: NA
V: TRBV15
CDR3: CATSTRKPRVGVADTQYF
DNA: TGTGCCACCAGCACTCGTAAGCCCAGGGTAGGGGTCGCAGATACGCAGTATTTT

D: NA
J: TRBJ1-5
size: NA
V: TRBV18
CDR3: CASSPPERPNQPQHF
DNA: TGTGCCAGCTCACCACCGGAAAGGCCCAATCAGCCCCAGCATTTT

D: TRBD1
J: TRBJ1-4
size: NA
V: TRBV28
CDR3: CASSSSGTVLEKLFF
DNA: TGTGCCAGCAGTTCATCCGGGACAGTCCTTGAAAAACTGTTTTTT

D: TRBD1
J: TRBJ1-2
size: NA
V: TRBV5-4
CDR3: CASSPPGQGIYGYTF
DNA: TGTGCCAGCAGCCCGCCGGGACAGGGAATCTATGGCTACACCTTC

D: NA
J: TRBJ2-7
size: NA
V: TRBV28
CDR3: CASILGGATNSYEQYF
DNA: TGTGCCAGCATATTGGGTGGGGCCACGAACTCCTACGAGCAGTACTTC

D: NA
J: TRBJ1-5
size: NA
V: TRBV19
CDR3: CASSRYRVGNQPQHF
DNA: TGTGCCAGTAGCAGATACAGGGTAGGGAATCAGCCCCAGCATTTT

D: NA
J: TRBJ1-3
size: NA
V: TRBV6-5
CDR3: CASSLIWGSGNTIYF
DNA: TGTGCCAGCAGCCTAATCTGGGGATCTGGAAACACCATATATTTT

D: NA
J: TRBJ2-1
size: NA
V: TRBV5-1
CDR3: CASSLGSGVYNEQFF
DNA: TGCGCCAGCAGCTTGGGGTCAGGGGTATACAATGAGCAGTTCTTC

D: NA
J: TRBJ2-7
size: NA
V: TRBV19
CDR3: CASGSTGNPYEQYF
DNA: TGTGCCAGTGGCTCTACAGGTAATCCCTACGAGCAGTACTTC

D: TRBD2
J: TRBJ2-1
size: NA
V: TRBV2
CDR3: CASRDPGLAGANEQFF
DNA: TGTGCCAGCAGGGACCCGGGACTAGCGGGAGCGAATGAGCAGTTCTTC

D: NA
J: TRBJ1-5
size: NA
V: TRBV18
CDR3: CASSPPGRVGQPQHF
DNA: TGTGCCAGCTCACCCCCAGGGCGAGTTGGTCAGCCCCAGCATTTT

D: NA
J: TRBJ2-7
size: NA
V: TRBV9
CDR3: CASSAQGTVGYEQYF
DNA: TGTGCCAGCAGCGCGCAGGGAACGGTGGGATACGAGCAGTACTTC

D: NA
J: TRBJ1-2
size: NA
V: TRBV10-1
CDR3: CASSESVGYGYTF
DNA: TGCGCCAGCAGTGAGTCCGTCGGCTATGGCTACACCTTC

D: TRBD1
J: TRBJ2-1
size: NA
V: TRBV7-3
CDR3: CASSLRVATGGSYNEQFF
DNA: TGTGCCAGCAGCTTAAGAGTAGCGACAGGGGGCTCCTACAATGAGCAGTTCTTC

D: NA
J: TRBJ2-3
size: NA
V: TRBV5-5
CDR3: CASSLPMSTDTQYF
DNA: TGTGCCAGCAGCCTACCAATGAGCACAGATACGCAGTATTTT

D: NA
J: TRBJ2-7
size: NA
V: TRBV19
CDR3: CASSTSPYAEQYF
DNA: TGTGCCAGTAGTACCTCCCCCTACGCCGAGCAGTACTTC

D: NA
J: TRBJ2-7
size: NA
V: TRBV28
CDR3: CASSSGRLYEQYF
DNA: TGTGCCAGCAGTTCGGGGCGGTTATACGAGCAGTACTTC

D: NA
J: TRBJ2-3
size: NA
V: TRBV11-3
CDR3: CASSRRSTDTQYF
DNA: TGTGCCAGCAGCCGGAGAAGCACAGATACGCAGTATTTT

D: NA
J: TRBJ2-7
size: NA
V: TRBV2
CDR3: CASTGRSYEQYF
DNA: TGTGCCAGCACCGGGCGCAGCTACGAGCAGTACTTC

D: NA
J: TRBJ2-7
size: NA
V: TRBV19
CDR3: CASSISWAHEQYF
DNA: TGTGCCAGTAGTATCAGTTGGGCCCACGAGCAGTACTTC

D: TRBD2
J: TRBJ2-1
size: NA
V: TRBV28
CDR3: CASAPLTGLAETYNEQFF
DNA: TGTGCCAGCGCACCCCTTACTGGGCTAGCGGAAACATACAATGAGCAGTTCTTC

D: NA
J: TRBJ2-1
size: once
V: TRBV5-1
CDR3: CASSLGTRYNEQFF
DNA: TGCGCCAGCAGCTTGGGTACGCGTTACAATGAGCAGTTCTTC

D: TRBD2
J: TRBJ2-1
size: NA
V: TRBV28
CDR3: CASSSGLATSYNEQFF
DNA: TGTGCCAGCAGTTCCGGACTAGCGACCTCCTACAATGAGCAGTTCTTC

D: NA
J: TRBJ2-1
size: NA
V: TRBV29-1
CDR3: CSVEFTIDNEQFF
DNA: TGCAGCGTTGAATTCACGATTGACAATGAGCAGTTCTTC

D: TRBD2
J: TRBJ2-1
size: NA
V: TRBV19
CDR3: CASTLGGLAGFNEQFF
DNA: TGTGCCAGTACCCTAGGGGGACTAGCGGGATTCAATGAGCAGTTCTTC

D: NA
J: TRBJ1-4
size: NA
V: TRBV5-8
CDR3: CASSPRGFDEKLFF
DNA: TGTGCCAGCAGCCCCCGGGGGTTCGATGAAAAACTGTTTTTT

D: NA
J: TRBJ1-5
size: NA
V: TRBV15
CDR3: CATSDNTGEQPQHF
DNA: TGTGCCACCAGCGATAACACGGGGGAGCAGCCCCAGCATTTT

D: NA
J: TRBJ1-5
size: few
V: TRBV28
CDR3: CASSLGQGDQPQHF
DNA: TGTGCCAGCAGCTTGGGGCAGGGTGATCAGCCCCAGCATTTT

D: TRBD1
J: TRBJ1-1
size: few
V: TRBV28
CDR3: CASSLDRAAFF
DNA: TGTGCCAGCAGCTTGGACAGGGCAGCTTTCTTT

D: NA
J: TRBJ2-1
size: NA
V: TRBV11-2
CDR3: CASSRWSLRDSAYNEQFF
DNA: TGTGCCAGCAGTCGTTGGTCCCTCCGGGACTCCGCCTACAATGAGCAGTTCTTC

D: NA
J: TRBJ1-5
size: NA
V: TRBV19
CDR3: CASSPGSGQPQHF
DNA: TGTGCCAGTAGTCCCGGGTCCGGGCAGCCCCAGCATTTT

D: NA
J: TRBJ2-2
size: NA
V: TRBV6-5
CDR3: CASSRDRTGELFF
DNA: TGTGCCAGCAGCCGAGACAGAACCGGGGAGCTGTTTTTT